This T cell receptor beta chain was recovered during a study of patients and donors after allogeneic stem cell transplantation. Each CDR3 protein is one row after TCRdb ran MiXCR on the RT-PCR reads. The table has about a million distinct CDR3 sequences, roughly 18% seen once. Germline V gives CDR1 MGHDK, CDR2 SYGVNS. With V trimmed by 8 bases and J by 8 bases, 14 bases remained unmatched. The CDR3 sequence is 15 residues long. This TCR came from a human donor who was either an allogeneic HSCT recipient or a stem cell or donor lymphocyte infusion donor (not recorded which). It is not recorded whose cells these are; they may come from a transplant donor. The sample was blood, either unsorted or a sorted T cell fraction (not recorded which). The V call is TRBV25-1, the J call TRBJ1-2, with 10 bases that match TRBD1. The CDR3 nucleotides are TGTGCCAGCCCTTACGGGACAGGGGAGAGGAGGGGCTACACCTTC. This gives the protein CASPYGTGERRGYTF.